Below, 13 T cell receptor beta chains from the same sample are listed, as sequenced in a study of CD8 T cells in ankylosing spondylitis. TCRdb used MiXCR to reprocess the 5' RACE reads, holding one entry per CDR3 protein. The data show 700,000 or so distinct CDR3 sequences, about 20% seen once. Study-wide results and limits: Seemingly characteristic of ankylosing spondylitis blood was a TCR beta motif consisting of roughly 8 highly homologous variants.

Their antigen targets remain unknown. The specimen was blood, either unsorted or a sorted T cell fraction (not recorded which). Source of these receptors: a male donor with ankylosing spondylitis.

This clonotype was detected ten times or more. The CDR3 DNA follows: TGTGCCAGCAGCGAACTAGGGAGAGCGAGCGAGACCCAGTACTTC. Encoded protein: CASSELGRASETQYF. This chain connects TRBV5-6 to TRBJ2-5; D might be TRBD2 (5 bases). The germline V gene encodes CDR1 SGHDT and CDR2 YYEEEE. V dropped 4 bases and J dropped 5 bases, with 18 bases sitting between them. The CDR3 has 15 amino acids.

This clonotype has at least ten counts. V usage is TRBV28 and J usage is TRBJ2-7, with 12 bases aligning to TRBD2. The length of the CDR3 is 14 residues. Germline loops: CDR1 MDHEN, CDR2 SYDVKM. The ends lost 6 bases at V and 4 bases at J; junction bases unmatched: 4. CDR3 protein: CASRTSGSVYEQYF. CDR3 sequence (DNA): TGTGCCAGCAGGACTAGCGGGAGCGTTTACGAGCAGTACTTC.

This clonotype was detected a few times. V is TRBV7-3 and J is TRBJ1-1; possibly TRBD1 for D (6 bases). The V end lost 8 bases, the J end lost 4 bases, and 17 bases lay between the germline ends. Germline V lookup: CDR1 SGHTA, CDR2 FQGTGA. The CDR3 runs to 14 residues. The CDR3 sequence is CASRKTRDTTEAFF. The CDR3 nucleotides read TGTGCCAGCCGAAAGACCCGGGACACCACTGAAGCTTTCTTT.

This clonotype was recorded a few times. This sequence joins TRBV10-3 and TRBJ2-1, with TRBD2 identical over 13 bases. CDR3 length equals 20 residues. Germline values: CDR1 ENHRY, CDR2 SYGVKD. Trimming at V came to 0 bases and at J to 7 bases, leaving 15 bases not matched to a gene. CDR3: CAISESRTSGSSPAPNEQFF. CDR3 DNA: TGTGCCATCAGTGAGTCGAGGACTAGCGGGAGTAGCCCAGCTCCGAATGAGCAGTTCTTC.

The chain carries TRBV29-1 and TRBJ2-4; D is tentatively TRBD1 or TRBD2 (5 bases each). V lost 1 base and J lost 4, with 14 bases in between. Germline CDR1 reads SQVTM; CDR2 reads ANQGSEA. There are 15 residues in the CDR3. CDR3 sequence: CSVEAGTPGKNIQYF. The CDR3 DNA reads as TGCAGCGTTGAAGCCGGGACGCCCGGAAAAAACATTCAGTACTTC. The variable domain in full, with the rest retrieved from reference TRBV29-1 and TRBJ2-4, is SAVISQKPSRDICQRGTSLTIQCQVDSQVTMMFWYRQQPGQSLTLIATANQGSEATYESGFVIDKFPISRPNLTFSTLTVSNMSPEDSSIYLCSVEAGTPGKNIQYFGAGTRLSVL.

The rearrangement uses TRBV6-2 or TRBV6-3 and TRBJ1-2, with 8 nucleotides matching TRBD1. V lost 4 bases, J lost 3 bases, and 7 bases stayed unmatched. The CDR3 extends over 15 amino acids. From germline, CDR1 is MNHEY and CDR2 SVGEGT. CDR3: CASSWTGNKDYGYTF. In DNA form, the CDR3 reads TGTGCCAGCAGTTGGACAGGGAATAAGGACTATGGCTACACCTTC.

This clonotype was recorded once. The CDR3 is CASSLALRYGQETQYF. CDR3 sequence (DNA): TGCGCCAGCAGCTTGGCCCTAAGATATGGACAAGAGACCCAGTACTTC. V usage is TRBV5-1 and J usage is TRBJ2-5, with D hard to call. The CDR3 is 16 amino acids. V shed 0 bases and J shed 2 bases, with 14 bases lying between them. Germline V lookup: CDR1 SGHRS, CDR2 YFSETQ.

The chain recombines TRBV2 with TRBJ1-4, with a tentative D call TRBD1 (5 bases). Deletions cut 6 bases from V and 0 bases from J, with 11 bases between. Germline assignment: CDR1 SNHLY and CDR2 FYNNEI. The CDR3 length is 15 residues. CDR3 sequence: CASRQTDATNEKLFF. In nucleotides, the CDR3 is TGTGCCAGCAGGCAGACAGACGCAACTAATGAAAAACTGTTTTTT.

The chain carries TRBV3-1 and TRBJ2-6; 11 bases map to TRBD1. The CDR3 consists of 19 residues. V was clipped by 4 bases and J by 2 bases; unmatched bases: 10. The V gene's germline CDR1 is LGHDT and CDR2 YNNKEL (reference sequence). CDR3 sequence reads: CASSRSPGQGATGANVLTF. The DNA of the CDR3 is TGTGCCAGCAGCCGGAGCCCCGGACAGGGGGCTACTGGGGCCAACGTCCTGACTTTC.

The CDR3 protein is CANSGDTDTQYF. DNA of the CDR3: TGTGCCAACTCTGGGGACACAGATACGCAGTATTTT. The chain joins TRBV10-3 to TRBJ2-3, with no clear D. Germline CDR1 is ENHRY and CDR2 is SYGVKD. V lost 10 bases and J 2 bases, leaving 10 bases between the germline ends. There are 12 residues in the CDR3.

This chain links TRBV6-1 with TRBJ1-1; TRBD1 aligns across 7 bases. The germline gives CDR1 MNHNS, CDR2 SASEGT. CDR3 length: 15 residues. J gave up 1 base and V 7 bases, and 9 bases lay outside the gene matches. CDR3 sequence (DNA): TGTGCCAGCAACAGGGGAGGGAGCACGAACACTGAAGCTTTCTTT. This gives the protein CASNRGGSTNTEAFF.

The J gene is TRBJ2-3, the V gene TRBV27, with 10 bases identical to TRBD2. V lost 5 bases to trimming and J lost 14 bases; unmatched junction nucleotides: 7. The CDR3 runs 12 residues. Looked up from germline, CDR1 is MNHEY and CDR2 is SMNVEV (reference sequence). Written as DNA, the CDR3 is TGTGCCAGCAGTCGTCCGGGACTAGCGTGGTATTTT. Its protein is CASSRPGLAWYF.

This clonotype was recorded at least ten times. This sequence joins TRBV24-1 and TRBJ2-1; 9 positions match TRBD1. There are 14 residues in the CDR3. V lost 4 bases, J lost 6 bases, and 3 bases stayed unmatched. Germline V lookup: CDR1 KGHDR, CDR2 SFDVKD. Here the CDR3 DNA reads TGTGCCACCAGTGAATGGGGACAGGGCAATGAGCAGTTCTTC. Translating gives CATSEWGQGNEQFF.